The 18 T cell receptor beta chains in this list originate from one sample, sequenced in a study of T cell changes during pregnancy in multiple sclerosis. Profiled with immunoSEQ multiplex PCR; TCRdb holds only in-frame clones, not every one. Of tens of thousands of clones listed, about 94% are singletons. The material was peripheral blood, obtained in the third trimester of pregnancy. These receptor sequences come from a female donor with multiple sclerosis, enrolled in a pregnancy study.

This rearrangement joins TRBV7-2 to TRBJ2-7; D is uncertain. CDR3 length: 13 amino acids. Germline CDR1 is SGHTA and CDR2 is FQGNSA. V lost 4 bases and J lost 4, with 11 bases in between. The DNA for the CDR3 is TGTGCCAGCAGCTCCCCAGTCCGTTACGAGCAGTACTTC. It yields the protein CASSSPVRYEQYF.

V gene TRBV6-1 combines with J gene TRBJ2-5; a weak D match, TRBD1 (6 bases). Trimming removed 4 bases at V and 1 base at J, with 13 bases between. CDR1 MNHNS and CDR2 SASEGT come from the germline V gene. CDR3 size: 15 residues. For the CDR3, the DNA is TGTGCCAGCAGTGCCGCTGACAGGCTCCAAGAGACCCAGTACTTC. Its translation is CASSAADRLQETQYF.

J is TRBJ1-6 and V is TRBV2; unclear D gene. Trimming took 8 bases from V and 7 from J, leaving 12 bases between them. Germline V gene lookup returns CDR1 SNHLY and CDR2 FYNNEI. The CDR3 loop spans 13 amino acids. CDR3 DNA: TGTGCCAGCCACGCCGATAGAAATTCACCCCTCCACTTT. As protein: CASHADRNSPLHF.

This chain links TRBV4-3 with TRBJ1-3; D call uncertain. The CDR3 runs 17 residues. V lost 0 bases, J lost 0 bases, and 12 bases lay in between. CDR1 and CDR2 from the germline V gene are LGHNA and YSLEER. CDR3 sequence reads: CASSQDGVSDSGNTIYF. The DNA of the CDR3 is TGCGCCAGCAGCCAAGATGGTGTGTCAGACTCTGGAAACACCATATATTTT.

The chain recombines TRBV9 with TRBJ1-1; 11 bases agree with TRBD1. Germline values: CDR1 SGDLS, CDR2 YYNGEE. The CDR3 runs to 15 residues. Trimming at V came to 0 bases and at J to 8 bases, leaving 6 bases not matched to a gene. The CDR3 nucleotides are TGTGCCAGCAGCGTAGCCGACCGGACAGGGGGCGAAGCTTTCTTT. Translation: CASSVADRTGGEAFF.

The chain carries TRBV11-3 and TRBJ2-3; 9 nucleotides align to TRBD2. After removal of 5 bases from V and 5 bases from J, the junction contained 5 bases not matched to a gene. This CDR3 has 14 amino acids. CDR1 and CDR2 from the germline V gene are SGHNT and YENEEA. The CDR3 spells CASSLGLAGDTQYF. The CDR3 DNA reads TGTGCCAGCAGCCTGGGACTAGCCGGAGATACGCAGTATTTT.

The chain employs TRBV9 and TRBJ1-2; D is perhaps TRBD1 (6 bases). This CDR3 is built from 14 residues. Germline V gives CDR1 SGDLS, CDR2 YYNGEE. V dropped 4 bases and J dropped 7 bases, with 17 bases sitting between them. CDR3 in amino acids: CASSSSGAPRGYTF. CDR3 in DNA: TGTGCCAGCAGCTCCTCAGGGGCTCCGCGTGGCTACACCTTC. The full variable domain, rest sourced from reference TRBV9 and TRBJ1-2, is DSGVTQTPKHLITATGQRVTLRCSPRSGDLSVYWYQQSLDQGLQFLIQYYNGEERAKGNILERFSAQQFPDLHSELNLSSLELGDSALYFCASSSSGAPRGYTFGSGTRLTVV.

The chain uses TRBV5-1 and TRBJ1-1, with a tentative D call TRBD1 (5 bases). Deletions cut 2 bases from V and 1 base from J, with 12 bases between. CDR3 size: 15 residues. Germline values: CDR1 SGHRS, CDR2 YFSETQ. CDR3 nucleotide sequence: TGCGCCAGCAGCTTATTGGTGGGGGGGAACACTGAAGCTTTCTTT. Encoded protein: CASSLLVGGNTEAFF.

This sequence joins TRBV7-9 and TRBJ2-7; 7 bases line up with TRBD2. This CDR3 region has 15 residues. Per germline, CDR1 SEHNR and CDR2 FQNEAQ (reference sequence). V gave up 5 bases and J gave up 2 bases; unmatched junction bases: 9. This CDR3 is CASSKVGGGPYEQYF. The CDR3 coding sequence is TGTGCCAGCAGCAAGGTGGGGGGAGGGCCCTACGAGCAGTACTTC.

V gene TRBV19 combines with J gene TRBJ2-1; maybe TRBD2 (6 bases). This CDR3 is 11 amino acids long. Trimming shortened V by 7 bases and J by 8 bases, and 9 bases separated the two germline ends. CDR1 is LNHDA, CDR2 SQIVND, per germline (reference sequence). In DNA form, the CDR3 reads TGTGCCAGTAACTCGGGGGATGAGCAGTTCTTC. This codes for CASNSGDEQFF.

This clone occurred once. The V call is TRBV2, the J call TRBJ1-5; TRBD1 aligns across 11 bases. The CDR3 has 14 amino acids. Germline V gene data show CDR1 as SNHLY and CDR2 as FYNNEI. The ends lost 4 bases at V and 7 bases at J; junction bases unmatched: 3. Here the CDR3 DNA reads TGTGCCAGCAGTGCTGGACAGGGGGCACAGCCCCAGCATTTT. Its translation: CASSAGQGAQPQHF.

CDR3 residues: CASTPAGARRETQYF. Written as DNA, the CDR3 is TGTGCCAGCACCCCAGCGGGAGCACGTCGGGAGACCCAGTACTTC. The chain has TRBV27 and TRBJ2-5, with 8 bases identical to TRBD2. The CDR3 length is 15 residues. After removal of 7 bases from V and 5 bases from J, the junction contained 12 bases not matched to a gene. Germline loops: CDR1 MNHEY, CDR2 SMNVEV (reference sequence).

The V call is TRBV7-9, the J call TRBJ1-5, with 7 bases lining up with TRBD1. CDR1 is SEHNR, CDR2 FQNEAQ, per germline (reference sequence). The J segment lost 4 bases and the V segment lost 5 bases, leaving 5 bases of the junction unmatched. The CDR3 consists of 14 residues. In DNA form, the CDR3 reads TGTGCCAGCAGCGCTGGGACAGAAAATCAGCCCCAGCATTTT. This gives the protein CASSAGTENQPQHF. The whole variable domain, remainder taken from reference TRBV7-9 and TRBJ1-5, is DTGVSQNPRHKITKRGQNVTFRCDPISEHNRLYWYRQTLGQGPEFLTYFQNEAQLEKSRLLSDRFSAERPKGSFSTLEIQRTEQGDSAMYLCASSAGTENQPQHFGDGTRLSIL.

This chain connects TRBV30 to TRBJ2-3; TRBD2 is a possible D gene (6 bases). From germline, CDR1 is GTSNPN and CDR2 SVGIG (reference sequence). The length of the CDR3 is 14 residues. Trimming pared 0 bases from V and 0 bases from J, leaving 7 bases between. The CDR3 sequence: CAWSVGGSTDTQYF. CDR3 coding DNA: TGTGCCTGGAGTGTCGGAGGGAGCACAGATACGCAGTATTTT.

This clone was found once. The rearrangement links TRBV6-4 to TRBJ2-4; possible D gene TRBD2, 7 bases. V was clipped by 3 bases and J by 10 bases, with 13 bases between them. Germline-derived CDR1 and CDR2 are MRHNA and SNTAGT. The CDR3 is 13 amino acids. CDR3 region: CASSDGGANIQYF. The CDR3 nucleotides are TGTGCCAGCAGTGATGGGGGGGCGAATATTCAGTACTTC.

The J gene is TRBJ2-5, the V gene TRBV5-4, with 9 bases lining up with TRBD1. The length of the CDR3 is 15 residues. Looked up from germline, CDR1 is SGHNT and CDR2 is YYREEE (reference sequence). Trimming took 0 bases from V and 3 from J; bases not matched to a gene: 3. In nucleotides, the CDR3 is TGTGCCAGCAGCTTGGGTGGGACAGGGAAAGAGACCCAGTACTTC. Amino acids: CASSLGGTGKETQYF.

The rearrangement joins TRBV2 to TRBJ2-5; 8 bases align to TRBD2. CDR3 length: 15 amino acids. Trimming cost V 8 bases and J 1 base; bases outside gene matches: 9. CDR1 and CDR2 (germline): SNHLY, FYNNEI. The CDR3 DNA sequence: TGTGCCAGCGGTTCCGGACTAGCTCTCCAAGAGACCCAGTACTTC. This encodes CASGSGLALQETQYF.

This chain connects TRBV28 to TRBJ1-6; 7 nucleotides line up with TRBD1. The junction had 11 bases not matched to a gene; V was cut back by 8 bases and J by 7 bases. The CDR3 consists of 15 residues. The germline V gene encodes CDR1 MDHEN and CDR2 SYDVKM. This CDR3 reads CASRSAAGGNSPLHF. The CDR3 nucleotides are TGTGCCAGCCGATCCGCTGCAGGGGGAAATTCACCCCTCCACTTT.